Included here is one T cell receptor beta chain sequence, with context. Produced via immunoSEQ multiplex PCR; TCRdb's table is partial and in-frame only. The sample shows around 120,000 clones, around four fifths of them seen only once. These data are taken from a study of blood T cell repertoires in COVID-19. About the research overall: Samples taken during acute and convalescent COVID-19 were collected in the United States, Italy and Spain.

Germline values: CDR1 SNHLY, CDR2 FYNNEI. CDR3 length: 11 residues. V lost 5 bases to trimming and J lost 7 bases, with 6 bases between them. The J gene is TRBJ2-1, the V gene TRBV2; D is possibly TRBD1 (5 bases). Sequencing was performed on peripheral blood. The clonotype was recovered from a man aged 25 to 40 with acute or convalescent COVID-19. The CDR3 coding sequence is TGTGCCAGCAGTTGGACAAATGAGCAGTTCTTC. It yields the protein CASSWTNEQFF. Using reference TRBV2 and TRBJ2-1 for the parts outside the CDR3, the full variable domain is EPEVTQTPSHQVTQMGQEVILRCVPISNHLYFYWYRQILGQKVEFLVSFYNNEISEKSEIFDDQFSVERPDGSNFTLKIRSTKLEDSAMYFCASSWTNEQFFGPGTRLTVL.